A selection of T cell receptor beta chains follows, all from one sample in a study of blood T cells in healthy people across ages. TCRdb re-derived calls from the 5' RACE reads in MiXCR, one entry per CDR3 protein. The data show roughly 680,000 distinct CDR3 sequences, 40% to 65% seen once. Specimen: blood. The receptors originated from a woman of 80 years or more in good health. Each CDR3 is given with its conserved first and last residue.

v_call,j_call,cdr3_aa
TRBV15,TRBJ2-7,CATSRDRLDSYEQYF
TRBV3-1,TRBJ2-7,CASGASRGKGEQYF
TRBV12-3/TRBV12-4,TRBJ2-1,CASTMTGGWNEQFF
TRBV6-1,TRBJ2-3,CASSVAGYITGDTQYF
TRBV15,TRBJ2-5,CATSRRSTNGETQYF
TRBV18,NA,CASSPGGRSYEQYF
TRBV19,TRBJ1-5,CASLRQGTGQPQHF
TRBV7-2,TRBJ2-3,CASSLYADTQYF
TRBV24-1,TRBJ2-3,CATSVGTGGADTQYF
TRBV2,TRBJ2-1,CAIRSGGRSYNEQFF
TRBV29-1,TRBJ2-1,CSVDPLVGSGQFF
TRBV7-2,TRBJ2-3,CASRPGGSDTRYF
TRBV12-3/TRBV12-4,TRBJ1-2,CASSPGTGGTIGYTF
TRBV29-1,TRBJ2-3,CSAEGQASTDTQYF
TRBV29-1,TRBJ2-7,CSVYKAYEQYF
TRBV3-1,TRBJ2-1,CASSREPGEQFF
TRBV12-3/TRBV12-4,TRBJ2-1,CASRALAGDYNEQFF
TRBV28,TRBJ2-6,CASSLGHRRSGANVLTF
TRBV28,TRBJ2-7,CASSLWGTGEYEQYF
TRBV4-2,TRBJ2-1,CASSQEGWTSGGSYNEQFF
TRBV6-6,TRBJ2-3,CASSYSLRSTDTQYF